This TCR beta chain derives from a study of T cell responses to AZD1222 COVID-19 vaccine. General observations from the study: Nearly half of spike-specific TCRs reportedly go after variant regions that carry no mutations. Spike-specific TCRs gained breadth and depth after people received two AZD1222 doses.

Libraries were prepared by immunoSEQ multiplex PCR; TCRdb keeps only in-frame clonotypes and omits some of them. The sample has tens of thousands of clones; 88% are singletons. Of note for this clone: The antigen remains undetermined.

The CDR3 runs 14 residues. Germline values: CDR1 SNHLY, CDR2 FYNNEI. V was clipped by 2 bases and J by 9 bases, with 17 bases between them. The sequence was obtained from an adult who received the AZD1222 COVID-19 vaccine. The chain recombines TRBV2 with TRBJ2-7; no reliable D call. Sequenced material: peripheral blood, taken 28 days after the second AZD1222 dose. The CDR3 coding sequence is TGTGCCAGCAGTGAATGGGCGGCGTCTACGAGGCAGTACTTC. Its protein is CASSEWAASTRQYF.